Only one count was recorded for the clone carrying this T cell receptor (beta chain). Germline lookup yields CDR1 SGHAT and CDR2 FQNNGV. The CDR3 consists of 14 residues. V lost 0 bases and J lost 0, with 6 bases in between. Generated by immunoSEQ multiplex PCR, the TCRdb table keeps only in-frame clones and is missing some. Among about 240,000 clones, 82% were seen once, and the ten largest hold about 3.2%. This entry comes from a study of blood T cell repertoires in COVID-19. Study context: Material from acute and convalescent COVID-19 was sourced from the United States, Italy and Spain. PBMCs, B-cell-depleted T cells, or T cells provided the cDNA or gDNA that made up the material.

The chain employs TRBV11-2 and TRBJ2-7; no clear D gene. This TCR derives from a woman between 18 and 30 years old with acute or convalescent COVID-19. Input material: peripheral blood. The DNA for the CDR3 is TGTGCCAGCAGCTTAGATGTAAACTCCTACGAGCAGTACTTC. The encoded protein is CASSLDVNSYEQYF. The entire variable domain, with the rest obtained from reference TRBV11-2 and TRBJ2-7, is as follows: EAGVAQSPRYKIIEKRQSVAFWCNPISGHATLYWYQQILGQGPKLLIQFQNNGVVDDSQLPKDRFSAERLKGVDSTLKIQPAKLEDSAVYLCASSLDVNSYEQYFGPGTRLTVT.